This TCR beta chain came from a study of shared clonotypes between healthy human individuals. The study ran the assay at deep level. Here immunoSEQ multiplex PCR was the method, and the copy in TCRdb shows in-frame clones only, minus some. This table has about 1,900,000 clones, about 95% appearing once. Study-wide points: Larger estimated richness was generally recorded for naive subsets relative to memory subsets. Among donors, clonotype sharing was expected to be affected by sequencing depth. Generation probability values for non-shared clonotypes were lower than those for clonotypes shared by all four donors.

Naive CD8 cells, CD45RO-negative and positively selected for CCR7, excluded terminally differentiated effector memory CD45RA+ cells. With respect to this clone: Its antigen is unknown.

This TCR was recovered from a man aged 18-30 years in good health. Material for sequencing was naive CD8+ T cells sorted from blood.

CDR3 in DNA: TGTGCCAGCAGCCGACGGGACAGTACCAATCAGCCCCAGCATTTT. This codes for CASSRRDSTNQPQHF. The rearrangement uses TRBV5-6 and TRBJ1-5, with TRBD1 matching 7 bases. V shed 4 bases and J 3 bases; nucleotides not matched to a gene: 7. The CDR3 sequence is 15 residues long. In germline, CDR1 is SGHDT, CDR2 YYEEEE.